The 25 T cell receptor beta chains below all came from one sample that was sequenced in a study of T cell responses to AZD1222 COVID-19 vaccine. Profiling relied on immunoSEQ multiplex PCR, and the TCRdb table lists in-frame clones only, not all of them. The sample shows over 55,000 clones, 83% of them seen only once. The sample was peripheral blood, taken 28 days after the second AZD1222 dose. Receptors were obtained from an adult who received the AZD1222 COVID-19 vaccine.

This chain uses TRBV9 with TRBJ1-5; the D is unclear. V dropped 3 bases and J dropped 12 bases, with 4 bases sitting between them. In germline, CDR1 is SGDLS, CDR2 YYNGEE. This CDR3 comprises 9 residues. CDR3 sequence reads: CASSGLQHF. As DNA, the CDR3 is TGTGCCAGCAGCGGACTCCAGCATTTT.

The genes are TRBV3-1 (or the pseudogene TRBV3-2) and TRBJ1-1, with no clear D. Trimming removed 0 bases from V and 4 bases from J, with 6 bases in between. The germline CDR1 and CDR2 sequences are LGHDT and YNNKEL (reference sequence). The CDR3 is 13 amino acids. The CDR3 reads CASSQEKITEAFF. The CDR3 nucleotides are TGTGCCAGCAGCCAAGAAAAGATCACTGAAGCTTTCTTT.

This chain connects TRBV15 to TRBJ2-1; TRBD1 agrees at 8 bases. The CDR3 is 15 residues long. The germline V gene has CDR1 LNHNV and CDR2 YYDKDF (reference sequence). Trimming cost V 3 bases and J 0 bases; bases outside gene matches: 1. The CDR3, as DNA: TGTGCCACCAGCAGCGGACAGGGCTCCTACAATGAGCAGTTCTTC. Its protein product is CATSSGQGSYNEQFF.

Only a few counts were recorded for this clone. V is TRBV19 and J is TRBJ1-1; 9 bases match TRBD1. Trimming at V came to 5 bases and at J to 5 bases, leaving 3 bases not matched to a gene. This CDR3 region has 13 residues. CDR1 is LNHDA and CDR2 is SQIVND in the germline V gene (reference sequence). The CDR3 reads CASSWTGETEAFF. CDR3 nucleotides: TGTGCCAGTAGTTGGACAGGGGAAACTGAAGCTTTCTTT.

The chain has TRBV7-9 and TRBJ1-5; D is unresolved. With 2 bases removed from V and 1 base from J, the gap between germline ends came to 6 bases. CDR1 SEHNR and CDR2 FQNEAQ come from the germline V gene (reference sequence). The CDR3 is 14 residues long. The CDR3 DNA reads as TGTGCCAGCAGCTTAACAGCCAGCAATCAGCCCCAGCATTTT. Encoded protein: CASSLTASNQPQHF.

This clone has more than one count but fewer than ten. The V call is TRBV3-1 (or the pseudogene TRBV3-2), the J call TRBJ2-3; a possible D gene is TRBD2 (7 bases). The CDR3 covers 16 residues. Per the germline V gene, CDR1 is LGHDT and CDR2 is YNNKEL (reference sequence). V was cut by 0 bases and J by 5 bases, with 15 bases left in between. The CDR3 DNA is TGTGCCAGCAGCCAAGACCCTGGGGGGGGCCGAGATACGCAGTATTTT. Protein: CASSQDPGGGRDTQYF.

The rearrangement uses TRBV3-1 (or the pseudogene TRBV3-2) and TRBJ1-1, with no clear D. V lost 4 bases and J lost 8, with 14 bases in between. This CDR3 has 13 residues. Germline V gene lookup returns CDR1 LGHDT and CDR2 YNNKEL (reference sequence). CDR3: CASSPWTTLEAFF. The CDR3 DNA follows: TGTGCCAGCAGCCCCTGGACGACGCTAGAAGCTTTCTTT.

The chain couples TRBV18 to TRBJ1-2, with 7 nucleotides matching TRBD1. The CDR3 extends over 15 amino acids. The ends lost 3 bases at V and 5 bases at J; junction bases unmatched: 9. Germline values: CDR1 KGHSH, CDR2 LQKENI. The CDR3 nucleotides read TGTGCCAGCTCACCGAAAGGGACAGCGGATTATGGCTACACCTTC. It is translated as CASSPKGTADYGYTF.

The chain joins TRBV6-1 to TRBJ1-2; 8 nucleotides agree with TRBD1. Trimming took 2 bases from V and 6 from J; bases not matched to a gene: 8. The CDR3 length is 15 residues. Per germline, CDR1 MNHNS and CDR2 SASEGT. This chain's CDR3 is CASSEFPIRGHGYTF. The CDR3 DNA follows: TGTGCCAGCAGTGAATTTCCAATCAGGGGGCATGGCTACACCTTC.

V gene TRBV21-1 combines with J gene TRBJ1-5. TRBV21-1 is a pseudogene. The CDR3 is made up of 17 amino acids. As DNA, the CDR3 is TGTGCCAGCAGCAATGAACAGACTTATTCTAGCAATCAGCCCCAGCATTTT. This codes for CASSNEQTYSSNQPQHF.

The chain carries TRBV30 and TRBJ1-5; D remains ambiguous. CDR1 is GTSNPN, CDR2 SVGIG, per germline (reference sequence). There are 13 residues in the CDR3. The V and J ends lost 0 bases and 9 bases respectively, with 12 bases between them. CDR3 residues: CAWSVPFPGPQHF. CDR3 sequence (DNA): TGTGCCTGGAGTGTACCCTTCCCAGGGCCCCAGCATTTT.

The chain combines TRBV10-3 with TRBJ2-7; the match to TRBD2 covers 11 bases. This CDR3 is built from 17 residues. Germline CDR1 is ENHRY and CDR2 is SYGVKD. The V segment lost 6 bases and the J segment 0 bases; nucleotides outside the gene matches: 10. CDR3 sequence reads: CAIRGLAGGPSSYEQYF. CDR3 bases: TGTGCCATCAGGGGGCTAGCGGGGGGCCCTAGCTCCTACGAGCAGTACTTC.

The V gene is TRBV6-5, the J gene TRBJ1-4; 9 nucleotides align to TRBD1. The V gene's germline CDR1 is MNHEY and CDR2 SVGAGI. CDR3 length: 14 residues. With 6 bases clipped from V and 14 bases from J, the junction kept 13 bases outside the gene matches. In nucleotides, the CDR3 is TGTGCCAGCAGCCCGGGACAGGGATCATTAAGGCTGTTTTTT. It encodes CASSPGQGSLRLFF.

The V and J genes are TRBV19 and TRBJ1-1; 7 bases match TRBD1. The CDR3 totals 17 residues. V trimming: 7 bases; J trimming: 1 base; junction bases outside the gene matches: 15. CDR1 is LNHDA, CDR2 SQIVND, per germline (reference sequence). The CDR3 sequence: CASIPGPGQHWNTEAFF. The CDR3 DNA follows: TGTGCCAGTATACCGGGTCCGGGACAGCATTGGAACACTGAAGCTTTCTTT.

This chain links TRBV28 with TRBJ1-2; D is perhaps TRBD1 (5 bases). Germline V gene sequence: CDR1 MDHEN, CDR2 SYDVKM. The CDR3 contains 14 residues. Trimming removed 6 bases from V and 4 bases from J, with 15 bases in between. CDR3 bases: TGTGCCAGCAGCTGGGACGGATTCCTCTATGGCTACACCTTC. Its translation is CASSWDGFLYGYTF.

The chain is built from TRBV7-9 and TRBJ1-4; D gene ambiguous. Trimming took off 4 bases at V and 8 bases at J, with 17 bases between the two ends. The CDR3 sequence is 15 residues long. Germline V CDR1 and CDR2: SEHNR, FQNEAQ (reference sequence). The CDR3 nucleotides are TGTGCCAGCAGCTCCGGCGGGCACAGTAACGAAAAACTGTTTTTT. This gives the protein CASSSGGHSNEKLFF.

This sequence joins TRBV14 and TRBJ1-4; D may be TRBD1 (5 bases). V lost 5 bases and J 4 bases, leaving 14 bases between the germline ends. This CDR3 comprises 15 residues. CDR1 and CDR2 (germline): SGHDN, FVKESK. CDR3 DNA: TGTGCCAGCAGCTTACACCGGGACGTTAATGAAAAACTGTTTTTT. Translation gives CASSLHRDVNEKLFF.

The rearrangement joins TRBV2 to TRBJ2-3; no definite D call. This CDR3 spans 10 amino acids. Per the germline V gene, CDR1 is SNHLY and CDR2 is FYNNEI. Trimming took 7 bases from V and 9 from J, leaving 8 bases between them. This chain's CDR3 is CASILTTQYF. CDR3 coding DNA: TGTGCCAGCATCTTAACCACGCAGTATTTT. Full variable domain (remainder filled in from reference TRBV2 and TRBJ2-3): EPEVTQTPSHQVTQMGQEVILRCVPISNHLYFYWYRQILGQKVEFLVSFYNNEISEKSEIFDDQFSVERPDGSNFTLKIRSTKLEDSAMYFCASILTTQYFGPGTRLTVL.

This chain links TRBV5-6 with TRBJ2-7; 9 bases are shared with TRBD2. CDR1 is SGHDT and CDR2 is YYEEEE in the germline V gene. V trimming: 4 bases; J trimming: 3 bases; junction bases outside the gene matches: 11. This CDR3 region has 16 residues. The CDR3 here is CASSPWVAGALYEQYF. The DNA of the CDR3 is TGTGCCAGCAGCCCCTGGGTAGCGGGGGCCCTCTACGAGCAGTACTTC. The variable domain in full, with the rest retrieved from reference TRBV5-6 and TRBJ2-7, is DAGVTQSPTHLIKTRGQQVTLRCSPKSGHDTVSWYQQALGQGPQFIFQYYEEEERQRGNFPDRFSGHQFPNYSSELNVNALLLGDSALYLCASSPWVAGALYEQYFGPGTRLTVT.

In this sample, this clone turned up a few times. J is TRBJ1-1 and V is TRBV11-3; no clear D. The CDR3 length is 12 residues. Germline values: CDR1 SGHNT, CDR2 YENEEA. V was pared by 5 bases and J by 7 bases, with 11 bases between. CDR3 region: CASSRDGLEAFF. In DNA, the CDR3 is TGTGCCAGCAGCCGAGACGGGCTTGAAGCTTTCTTT.

The chain combines TRBV6-5 with TRBJ2-5; no clear D. Germline V gene data show CDR1 as MNHEY and CDR2 as SVGAGI. The CDR3 is made up of 11 amino acids. Trimming stripped 6 bases from V and 5 bases from J, with 7 bases between. For the CDR3, the DNA is TGTGCCAGCAGGAACCTGGAGACCCAGTACTTC. This encodes CASRNLETQYF.

This clone has just a few counts. The gene calls are TRBV7-9 and TRBJ2-7; 9 bases are shared with TRBD2. V was pared by 5 bases and J by 3 bases, with 11 bases of the junction left unmatched. Germline loops: CDR1 SEHNR, CDR2 FQNEAQ (reference sequence). The CDR3 length is 16 residues. The CDR3 here is CASSKGTLAGNYEQYF. The DNA for the CDR3 is TGTGCCAGCAGCAAGGGGACCCTAGCGGGAAACTACGAGCAGTACTTC.

This clone is a singleton in its sample. The chain recombines TRBV3-1 (or the pseudogene TRBV3-2) with TRBJ1-6; D unclear. Trimming took off 6 bases at V and 18 bases at J, with 15 bases between the two ends. Germline V CDR1 and CDR2: LGHDT, YNNKEL (reference sequence). This CDR3 has 11 residues. CDR3 protein: CASSLMSVHHF. The CDR3 DNA reads TGTGCCAGCAGTCTTATGTCCGTGCACCACTTT.

The genes are TRBV6-4 and TRBJ2-5, with a possible D match to TRBD1 (6 bases). The V gene lost 5 bases and the J gene lost 1 base, with 17 bases spanning the gap. Germline assignment: CDR1 MRHNA and CDR2 SNTAGT. This CDR3 has 16 residues. This CDR3 reads CASSLRAGAPQETQYF. As DNA, the CDR3 is TGTGCCAGCAGTCTTCGCGCAGGGGCCCCCCAAGAGACCCAGTACTTC.

In regard to this clone: Other nucleotide sequences from this sample produce the same CDR3. This chain links TRBV2 with TRBJ2-1, with unresolved D. The V gene lost 2 bases and the J gene lost 7 bases, with 9 bases spanning the gap. The CDR3 runs to 13 residues. From germline, CDR1 is SNHLY and CDR2 FYNNEI. The chain's CDR3 is CASSESRGNEQFF. The CDR3 coding sequence is TGTGCCAGCAGTGAAAGTCGTGGGAATGAGCAGTTCTTC.